The clone carrying this T cell receptor beta chain was seen at least ten times. Its cognate antigen is unknown. Unique molecular identifiers were incorporated into the prepared TCRbeta library. From the PCR reads, TCRdb called clonotypes with MiXCR, one entry per CDR3 protein. The top ten hold 5% to 6.5% of the sample, which has a few hundred thousand distinct CDR3 sequences, 5.5% to 7% seen once. Between the trimmed V and J ends, which lost 6 bases and 13 bases, there was a span of 13 bases. The CDR3 extends over 12 amino acids. The germline CDR1 and CDR2 sequences are SGHTA and FQGNSA. The sample comes from a study of T-cell reconstitution after alpha-beta-depleted transplantation in children. General study results and limits: After transplant, at about two months, alpha-beta T cells were reportedly derived from several hundred expanded graft clones. From newly produced T cells came most of the T-cell counts and diversity one year after transplant.

This chain connects TRBV7-2 to TRBJ1-6; D is perhaps TRBD1 (6 bases). This receptor was taken from a boy between 2 and 10 years old with acute lymphoblastic leukemia, due to receive a stem cell transplant. Sequencing used PBMCs, obtained before TCRalphabeta/CD19-depleted stem cell transplant. Here the CDR3 reads CASRSDRSPLHF. Here the CDR3 DNA reads TGTGCCAGCAGATCAGACAGGTCTCCCCTCCACTTT.